A selection of T cell receptor beta chains follows, all from one sample in a study of T cells of healthy individuals. A single record per CDR3 protein comes from TCRdb applying MiXCR to the 5' RACE reads. This sample has about 100,000 distinct CDR3 sequences; under 20% occur once, and the top ten carry roughly 6.1%. These receptors were obtained from a human donor in good health. The CDR3 runs from the conserved cysteine through the conserved F or W. Fields, in order: V gene, clone size, D gene, J gene, CDR3 protein, CDR3 DNA. D genes are given only for firm matches. Clone size appears in some rows only: once, few, many, or a class for an expanded clone.

TRBV28	few	.	TRBJ1-1	CASTITGTTEAFF	TGTGCCAGCACAATAACAGGGACCACTGAAGCTTTCTTT
TRBV2	.	.	TRBJ2-2	CASRMTVTGELFF	TGTGCCAGCAGGATGACGGTTACCGGGGAGCTGTTTTTT
TRBV10-3	.	TRBD1	TRBJ1-1	CAIRPGTGGLNTEAFF	TGTGCCATCAGACCCGGGACAGGGGGCCTGAACACTGAAGCTTTCTTT
TRBV24-1	many	TRBD1	TRBJ1-1	CATSDLRGEAFF	TGTGCCACCAGTGACCTCAGGGGGGAAGCTTTCTTT
TRBV9	many	TRBD2	TRBJ2-3	CASSPRTSGGRSTDTQYF	TGTGCCAGCAGCCCCCGGACTAGCGGGGGGCGGAGCACAGATACGCAGTATTTT
TRBV7-2	few	.	TRBJ2-5	CASSSLQETQYF	TGTGCCAGCAGCTCGCTCCAAGAGACCCAGTACTTC
TRBV7-2	few	TRBD1	TRBJ1-2	CASSQFRGQDGYTF	TGTGCCAGCAGCCAATTCAGGGGGCAGGATGGCTACACCTTC
TRBV6-1	.	.	TRBJ2-5	CASSEATWGATQETQYF	TGTGCCAGCAGTGAAGCCACGTGGGGGGCCACGCAAGAGACCCAGTACTTC
TRBV6-1	few	TRBD1	TRBJ1-3	CASGRDRVVNTIYF	TGTGCCAGCGGCCGGGACAGGGTCGTAAACACCATATATTTT
TRBV4-2	.	.	TRBJ2-2	CASSGHREVGELFF	TGTGCCAGCAGCGGCCACAGGGAAGTCGGGGAGCTGTTTTTT